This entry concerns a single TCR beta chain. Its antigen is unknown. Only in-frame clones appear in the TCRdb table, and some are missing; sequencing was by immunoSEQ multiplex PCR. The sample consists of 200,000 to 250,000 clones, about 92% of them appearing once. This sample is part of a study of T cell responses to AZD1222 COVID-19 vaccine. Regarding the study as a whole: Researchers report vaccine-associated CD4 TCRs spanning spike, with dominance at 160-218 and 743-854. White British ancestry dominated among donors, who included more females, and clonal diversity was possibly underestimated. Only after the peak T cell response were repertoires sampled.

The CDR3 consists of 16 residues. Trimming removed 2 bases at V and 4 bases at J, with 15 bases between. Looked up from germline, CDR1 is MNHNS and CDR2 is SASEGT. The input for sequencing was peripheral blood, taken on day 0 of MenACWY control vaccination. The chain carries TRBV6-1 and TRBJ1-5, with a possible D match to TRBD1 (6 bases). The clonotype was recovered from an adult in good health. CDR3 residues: CASSEYGTGTNQPQHF. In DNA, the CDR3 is TGTGCCAGCAGTGAATACGGCACAGGGACTAATCAGCCCCAGCATTTT.